The 22 T cell receptor beta chains in this list originate from one sample, sequenced in a study of blood T cell repertoires in COVID-19 (dated by TCRdb to between 2020 and 2021). Library preparation was by the immunoSEQ multiplex PCR assay. TCRdb re-hosts the immuneACCESS table, in-frame sequences only. Its copies lack some clones; in the studies checked, an unresolved V gene accounts for under half of them, and the cause for the rest is not known. The sample profile shows tens of thousands of clones; approximately 80% of them were found once. Roughly 40% of the sample comes from the top ten. Sample: peripheral blood. The receptors shown here come from a man aged 80 or over with acute or convalescent COVID-19.

The rearrangement links TRBV27 to TRBJ2-6; 7 bases align to TRBD2. Germline CDR1 reads MNHEY; CDR2 reads SMNVEV (reference sequence). The V and J ends lost 6 bases and 11 bases, in that order; junction bases with no gene match: 7. There are 13 residues in the CDR3. The CDR3 protein is CASSTGTTDVLTF. The CDR3 nucleotides are TGTGCCAGCAGCACCGGGACTACGGACGTCCTGACTTTC.

There are a few counts of this clone. This chain links TRBV28 with TRBJ2-1; 11 bases line up with TRBD2. The junction had 9 bases not matched to a gene; V was cut back by 11 bases and J by 0 bases. The CDR3 is 16 residues long. Per germline, CDR1 MDHEN and CDR2 SYDVKM. CDR3 sequence: CAGTSGDASSYNEQFF. CDR3 in DNA: TGTGCCGGGACTAGCGGCGACGCTAGCTCCTACAATGAGCAGTTCTTC.

The rearrangement joins TRBV3-1 (or the pseudogene TRBV3-2) to TRBJ1-2; D might be TRBD1 (6 bases). The CDR3 length is 14 residues. Trimming took off 8 bases at V and 2 bases at J, with 15 bases between the two ends. Germline V gene data show CDR1 as LGHDT and CDR2 as YNNKEL (reference sequence). The CDR3 DNA follows: TGTGCCAGCTCCAAGAACAGGGAGAACTATGGCTACACCTTC. This encodes CASSKNRENYGYTF.

The table lists this clone with a count of one. The chain links TRBV18 to TRBJ2-5; D unclear. V was trimmed by 2 bases and J by 5 bases, leaving 6 bases between them. This CDR3 is built from 12 residues. Germline CDR1 and CDR2: KGHSH and LQKENI. The CDR3 bases are TGTGCCAGCTCACCATATTTGGAGACCCAGTACTTC. This codes for CASSPYLETQYF.

This clone was found a few times. The chain couples TRBV5-1 to TRBJ2-3, with TRBD2 matching 7 bases. There are 17 residues in the CDR3. V shed 0 bases and J 1 base; nucleotides not matched to a gene: 8. CDR1 is SGHRS, CDR2 YFSETQ, per germline. The CDR3 DNA sequence: TGCGCCAGCAGCTTGGATGACGGGAGGTTGGGCACAGATACGCAGTATTTT. Its protein is CASSLDDGRLGTDTQYF.

The chain has TRBV6-2 or TRBV6-3 and TRBJ2-3, with TRBD1 as a possible D gene (6 bases). V lost 4 bases to trimming and J lost 2 bases, with 13 bases between them. This CDR3 has 15 amino acids. Looked up from germline, CDR1 is MNHEY and CDR2 is SVGEGT. For the CDR3, the DNA is TGTGCCAGCAGTTTTACAGGGATCATCACAGATACGCAGTATTTT. Amino acids: CASSFTGIITDTQYF.

This chain joins TRBV5-1 and TRBJ2-5; TRBD1 is a possible D gene (6 bases). Germline V CDR1 and CDR2: SGHRS, YFSETQ. The CDR3 spans 15 residues. Trimming took 2 bases from V and 5 from J, leaving 16 bases between them. CDR3 coding DNA: TGCGCCAGCAGCTTAGAGGACAGCGGCGGGGAGACCCAGTACTTC. This gives the protein CASSLEDSGGETQYF.

The chain recombines TRBV6-5 with TRBJ1-2; 9 bases line up with TRBD1. With 4 bases clipped from V and 2 bases from J, the junction kept 8 bases outside the gene matches. Germline lookup yields CDR1 MNHEY and CDR2 SVGAGI. CDR3 length: 16 residues. The DNA for the CDR3 is TGTGCCAGCAGTTCCCCGGGACAGGGAGTGAACTATGGCTACACCTTC. Amino acid sequence: CASSSPGQGVNYGYTF.

This clone has just one count. The DNA for the CDR3 is TGTGCCAGCAGCCCGTTGACAGGGGGCACTGAAGCTTTCTTT. Amino acids: CASSPLTGGTEAFF. The V gene is TRBV11-2, the J gene TRBJ1-1, with 9 bases that match TRBD1. The CDR3 is 14 amino acids. CDR1 and CDR2 (germline): SGHAT, FQNNGV. V shed 5 bases and J 4 bases; nucleotides not matched to a gene: 5.

The chain carries TRBV30 and TRBJ1-2; 7 bases fit TRBD1. The V and J ends lost 5 bases and 6 bases, in that order; junction bases with no gene match: 9. Germline V gene lookup returns CDR1 GTSNPN and CDR2 SVGIG (reference sequence). CDR3 length equals 13 residues. CDR3 protein: CAWGRQGPHGYTF. The CDR3 DNA is TGTGCCTGGGGCCGACAGGGACCCCATGGCTACACCTTC.

This chain links TRBV18 with TRBJ1-2, with 10 bases aligning to TRBD1. The V and J ends lost 5 bases and 3 bases, in that order; junction bases with no gene match: 6. The CDR3 sequence is 15 residues long. Germline V gene sequence: CDR1 KGHSH, CDR2 LQKENI. The CDR3 sequence: CASSEGQGIDYGYTF. The CDR3 nucleotides read TGTGCCAGCTCAGAGGGACAGGGGATTGACTATGGCTACACCTTC. Full variable domain (remainder filled in from reference TRBV18 and TRBJ1-2): NAGVMQNPRHLVRRRGQEARLRCSPMKGHSHVYWYRQLPEEGLKFMVYLQKENIIDESGMPKERFSAEFPKEGPSILRIQQVVRGDSAAYFCASSEGQGIDYGYTFGSGTRLTVV.

The genes are TRBV19 and TRBJ1-5; 8 bases fit TRBD1. Unmatched junction bases numbered 5, after V lost 5 bases and J lost 2 bases. This CDR3 is 15 amino acids long. Germline V gene lookup returns CDR1 LNHDA and CDR2 SQIVND (reference sequence). The CDR3 nucleotides are TGTGCCAGTAGTCCAGGACAGGGAGGCAATCAGCCCCAGCATTTT. Translated: CASSPGQGGNQPQHF. Based on the CDR3 plus reference TRBV19 and TRBJ1-5, the full variable domain is DGGITQSPKYLFRKEGQNVTLSCEQNLNHDAMYWYRQDPGQGLRLIYYSQIVNDFQKGDIAEGYSVSREKKESFPLTVTSAQKNPTAFYLCASSPGQGGNQPQHFGDGTRLSIL.

The chain employs TRBV11-2 and TRBJ1-2, with D possibly being TRBD1 (5 bases). The V end lost 3 bases, the J end lost 1 base, and 21 bases lay between the germline ends. CDR3 length: 18 residues. Germline loops: CDR1 SGHAT, CDR2 FQNNGV. This CDR3 is CASSFPGTEGRFNYGYTF. In DNA form, the CDR3 reads TGTGCCAGCAGCTTTCCCGGGACTGAGGGGAGGTTTAACTATGGCTACACCTTC.

The J gene is TRBJ1-1, the V gene TRBV19; 7 nucleotides match TRBD1. The trim removed 5 bases at V and 0 bases at J, leaving 6 bases unmatched. CDR3 length: 15 residues. CDR1 is LNHDA, CDR2 SQIVND, per germline (reference sequence). CDR3 coding DNA: TGTGCCAGTAGTCTCCAGGGGGGAATGAACACTGAAGCTTTCTTT. Protein: CASSLQGGMNTEAFF.

For this clone: Its ends do not fully match the called genes, so a read error is possible. The chain joins TRBV7-7 to TRBJ2-2; D possibly corresponds to TRBD1 (6 bases). The CDR3 extends over 15 amino acids. Germline CDR1 SSHAT, CDR2 FNYEAQ (reference sequence). The CDR3 here is CASTPTTGNTGELFF. As DNA, the CDR3 is TGTGCTAGCACCCCTACGACAGGGAACACCGGGGAGCTGTTTTTT.

V is TRBV2 and J is TRBJ1-5, with D perhaps TRBD1 (6 bases). V was clipped by 3 bases and J by 5 bases, with 14 bases between them. The CDR3 length is 15 residues. Looked up from germline, CDR1 is SNHLY and CDR2 is FYNNEI. The CDR3 region is CASSEGGGVYQPQHF. The CDR3 bases are TGTGCCAGCAGTGAGGGAGGGGGGGTATATCAGCCCCAGCATTTT.

The chain joins TRBV11-1 to TRBJ2-7, with D perhaps matching TRBD1 (7 bases). V lost 5 bases and J lost 2, with 16 bases in between. The CDR3 spans 15 residues. CDR1 and CDR2 (germline): SGHAT, FQDESV (reference sequence). This chain's CDR3 is CASSGQGGPTYEQYF. The CDR3 nucleotides are TGTGCCAGCAGCGGCCAGGGGGGCCCCACCTACGAGCAGTACTTC.

V usage is TRBV25-1 and J usage is TRBJ2-7; D is unclear. V was clipped by 4 bases and J by 1 base, with 11 bases between them. This CDR3 has 14 residues. The germline gives CDR1 MGHDK, CDR2 SYGVNS. The CDR3 here is CASSVTAGSYEQYF. CDR3 coding DNA: TGTGCCAGCAGTGTTACAGCAGGTTCCTACGAGCAGTACTTC.

The rearrangement links TRBV4-1 to TRBJ1-2, with TRBD1 identical over 7 bases. The CDR3 extends over 15 amino acids. The V segment lost 3 bases and the J segment 3 bases; nucleotides outside the gene matches: 7. Germline CDR1 MGHRA, CDR2 YSYEKL. CDR3 loop: CASSQDDRDYYGYTF. The CDR3 DNA is TGCGCCAGCAGCCAGGATGACAGGGACTACTATGGCTACACCTTC.

The J gene is TRBJ2-7, the V gene TRBV15; the match to TRBD2 covers 7 bases. Trimming removed 3 bases from V and 2 bases from J; junction bases left unmatched: 7. The CDR3 has 15 amino acids. The V gene's germline CDR1 is LNHNV and CDR2 YYDKDF (reference sequence). CDR3: CATSRGGAGPYEQYF. The DNA for the CDR3 is TGTGCCACCAGCAGGGGGGGAGCGGGACCCTACGAGCAGTACTTC.

This clone was counted ten times or more. CDR3 DNA: TGTGCCAGCAGTTTATTTGATCTGGGACAGGGGCCGGGGGAGCAGTACTTC. Protein: CASSLFDLGQGPGEQYF. The chain combines TRBV28 with TRBJ2-7; 10 bases are a match to TRBD1. This CDR3 region has 17 residues. Germline lookup yields CDR1 MDHEN and CDR2 SYDVKM. Trimming removed 1 base from V and 7 bases from J; junction bases left unmatched: 13.

This chain links TRBV18 with TRBJ1-3, with TRBD1 matching 7 bases. Germline V gene sequence: CDR1 KGHSH, CDR2 LQKENI. There are 16 residues in the CDR3. V gave up 1 base and J gave up 1 base; unmatched junction bases: 4. CDR3 nucleotides: TGTGCCAGCTCACCACGGACAGGCCATTCTGGAAACACCATATATTTT. It encodes CASSPRTGHSGNTIYF. Full variable domain (outside the CDR3, taken from reference TRBV18 and TRBJ1-3): NAGVMQNPRHLVRRRGQEARLRCSPMKGHSHVYWYRQLPEEGLKFMVYLQKENIIDESGMPKERFSAEFPKEGPSILRIQQVVRGDSAAYFCASSPRTGHSGNTIYFGEGSWLTVV.